This T cell receptor beta chain is from a study of CD8+CD57+ T cells in acquired aplastic anemia. Germline lookup yields CDR1 SNHLY and CDR2 FYNNEI. The CDR3 is 10 residues long, counting both termini. Those patients picked for sequencing had displayed CD8+CD57+ cell expansion on flow cytometry. No therapy had been given to the patients at the time of blood sampling. It was genomic DNA that served as the template for profiling TCR beta VDJ and CDR3. TCRdb used MiXCR to reprocess the reads, holding one entry per CDR3 protein. The table records approximately 300,000 distinct CDR3 sequences, approximately 60% of them present only once. In regard to this clonotype: The conserved final phenylalanine or tryptophan is absent from the CDR3, which likely points to a read error. The DNA is left out, because the CDR3 cannot be placed on it with certainty; the CDR3 is given as TCRdb lists it.

The sample taken for sequencing was sorted CD4+, CD8+, or CD8+CD57+ T cells (not recorded which) from PBMCs. The chain joins TRBV2 to TRBJ1-1; no DNA check was done on the table's D call, TRBD1. The sequence was obtained from a human donor with aplastic anemia. CDR3 region: CASSGASWAS.